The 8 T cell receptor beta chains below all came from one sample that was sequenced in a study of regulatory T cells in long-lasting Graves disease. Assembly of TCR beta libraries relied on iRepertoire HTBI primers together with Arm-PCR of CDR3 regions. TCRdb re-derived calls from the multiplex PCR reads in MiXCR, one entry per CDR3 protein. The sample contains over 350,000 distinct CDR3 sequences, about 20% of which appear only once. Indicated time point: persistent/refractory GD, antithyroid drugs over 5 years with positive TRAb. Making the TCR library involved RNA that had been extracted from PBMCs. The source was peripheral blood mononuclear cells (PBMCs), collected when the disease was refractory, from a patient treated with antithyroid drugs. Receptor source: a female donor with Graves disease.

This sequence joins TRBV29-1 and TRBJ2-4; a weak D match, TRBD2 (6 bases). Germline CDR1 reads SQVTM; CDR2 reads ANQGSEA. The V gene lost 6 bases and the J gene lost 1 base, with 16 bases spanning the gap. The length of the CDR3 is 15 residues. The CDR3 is CSVAGLAEAKNIQYF. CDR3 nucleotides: TGCAGCGTGGCGGGATTAGCTGAGGCCAAAAACATTCAGTACTTC.

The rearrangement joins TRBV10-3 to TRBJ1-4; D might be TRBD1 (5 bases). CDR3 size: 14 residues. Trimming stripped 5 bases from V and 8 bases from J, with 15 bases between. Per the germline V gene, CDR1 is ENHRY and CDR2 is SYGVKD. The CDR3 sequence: CAISSSGTAEKLFF. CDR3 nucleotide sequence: TGTGCCATCAGTTCCTCCGGGACGGCCGAAAAACTGTTTTTT.

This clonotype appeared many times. The CDR3 nucleotides read TGTGCCAGCAGTCTTACGGGATTTCAGGGGGAGACCCAGTACTTC. It encodes CASSLTGFQGETQYF. The chain couples TRBV7-9 to TRBJ2-5, with D tentatively TRBD1 (6 bases). The CDR3 consists of 15 residues. Trimming removed 6 bases at V and 5 bases at J, with 19 bases between. Germline V CDR1 and CDR2: SEHNR, FQNEAQ (reference sequence).

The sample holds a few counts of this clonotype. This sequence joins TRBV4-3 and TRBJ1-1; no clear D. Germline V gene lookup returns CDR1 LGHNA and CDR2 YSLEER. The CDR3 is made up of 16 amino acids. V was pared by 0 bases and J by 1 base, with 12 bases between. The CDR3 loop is CASSQELRAGNTEAFF. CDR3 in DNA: TGCGCCAGCAGCCAAGAACTCCGTGCGGGGAACACTGAAGCTTTCTTT.

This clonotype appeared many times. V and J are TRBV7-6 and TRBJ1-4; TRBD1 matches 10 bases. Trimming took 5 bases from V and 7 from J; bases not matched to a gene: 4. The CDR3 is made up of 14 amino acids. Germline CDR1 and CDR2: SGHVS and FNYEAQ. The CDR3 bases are TGTGCCAGCAGCCGACAGGGGGCAATTGAAAAACTGTTTTTT. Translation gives CASSRQGAIEKLFF.

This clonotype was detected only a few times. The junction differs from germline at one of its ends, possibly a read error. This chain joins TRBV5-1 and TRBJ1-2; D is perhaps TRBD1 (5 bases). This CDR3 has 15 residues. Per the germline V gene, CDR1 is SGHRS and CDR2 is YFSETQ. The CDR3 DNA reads TGCGCCAGCGGCTTGAGGAGGGGCGCCTACGAAGGCTACACCTTC. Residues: CASGLRRGAYEGYTF.

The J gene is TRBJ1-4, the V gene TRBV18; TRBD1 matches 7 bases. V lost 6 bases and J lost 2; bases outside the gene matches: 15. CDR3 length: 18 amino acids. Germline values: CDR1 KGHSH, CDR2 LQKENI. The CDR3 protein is CASSLLTGTTGTNEKLFF. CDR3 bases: TGTGCCAGCTCCCTTTTGACCGGGACGACAGGGACTAATGAAAAACTGTTTTTT. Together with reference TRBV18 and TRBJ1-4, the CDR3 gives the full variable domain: NAGVMQNPRHLVRRRGQEARLRCSPMKGHSHVYWYRQLPEEGLKFMVYLQKENIIDESGMPKERFSAEFPKEGPSILRIQQVVRGDSAAYFCASSLLTGTTGTNEKLFFGSGTQLSVL.

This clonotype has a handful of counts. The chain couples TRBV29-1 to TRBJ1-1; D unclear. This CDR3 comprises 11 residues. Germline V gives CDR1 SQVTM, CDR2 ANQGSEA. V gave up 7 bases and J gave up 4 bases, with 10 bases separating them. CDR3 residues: CSEIVVTEAFF. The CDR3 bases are TGCAGCGAAATCGTGGTCACTGAAGCTTTCTTT.